This paragraph covers one TCR beta chain sequence. The data originate from a study of shared clonotypes between healthy human individuals. Naivety among CD8 cells was defined by CD45RO negativity and positive CCR7 selection, thereby excluding terminally differentiated effector memory CD45RA+ cells. The CDR3 is made up of 14 amino acids. V was pared by 5 bases and J by 3 bases, with 7 bases of the junction left unmatched. Germline CDR1 MNHEY, CDR2 SVGAGI. Here immunoSEQ multiplex PCR was the method, and the copy in TCRdb shows in-frame clones only, minus some. This repertoire shows about 2 million clones, 85% to 95% found once; its top ten account for approximately 1%.

The clonotype comes from a young man in good health. Sequences were obtained from naive CD8+ T cells sorted from blood. The chain couples TRBV6-5 to TRBJ2-7, with 7 nucleotides matching TRBD1. CDR3 coding DNA: TGTGCCAGCAGTCTAAACAGGGGCCTCTACGAGCAGTACTTC. It translates to CASSLNRGLYEQYF.